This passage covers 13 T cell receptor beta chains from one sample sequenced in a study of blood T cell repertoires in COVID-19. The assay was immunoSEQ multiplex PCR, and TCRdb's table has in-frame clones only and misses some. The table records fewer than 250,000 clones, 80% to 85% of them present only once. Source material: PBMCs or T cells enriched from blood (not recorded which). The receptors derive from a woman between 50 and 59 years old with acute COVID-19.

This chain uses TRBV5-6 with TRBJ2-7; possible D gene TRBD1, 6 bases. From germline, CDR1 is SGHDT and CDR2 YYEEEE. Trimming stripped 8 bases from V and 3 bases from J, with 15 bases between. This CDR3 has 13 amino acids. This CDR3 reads CASRPGHVYEQYF. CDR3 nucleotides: TGTGCCAGTAGGCCGGGACACGTCTACGAGCAGTACTTC. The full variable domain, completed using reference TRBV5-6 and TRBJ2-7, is DAGVTQSPTHLIKTRGQQVTLRCSPKSGHDTVSWYQQALGQGPQFIFQYYEEEERQRGNFPDRFSGHQFPNYSSELNVNALLLGDSALYLCASRPGHVYEQYFGPGTRLTVT.

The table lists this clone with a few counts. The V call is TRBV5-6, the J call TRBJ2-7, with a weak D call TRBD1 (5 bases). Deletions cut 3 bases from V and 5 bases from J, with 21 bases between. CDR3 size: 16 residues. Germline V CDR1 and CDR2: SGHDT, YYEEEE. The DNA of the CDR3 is TGTGCCAGCAGCTCGGGCCGCGTTCCAGGGTTCCACGAGCAGTACTTC. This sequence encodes CASSSGRVPGFHEQYF.

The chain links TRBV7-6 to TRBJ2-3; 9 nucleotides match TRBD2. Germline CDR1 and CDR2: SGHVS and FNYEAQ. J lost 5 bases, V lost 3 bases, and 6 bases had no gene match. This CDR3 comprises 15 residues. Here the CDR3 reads CASSLGTSWGDTQYF. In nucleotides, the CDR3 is TGTGCCAGCAGCTTGGGGACTAGCTGGGGAGATACGCAGTATTTT.

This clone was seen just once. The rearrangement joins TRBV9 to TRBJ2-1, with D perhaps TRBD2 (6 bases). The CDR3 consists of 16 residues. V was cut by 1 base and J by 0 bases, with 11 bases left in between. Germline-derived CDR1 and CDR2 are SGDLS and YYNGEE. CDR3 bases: TGTGCCAGCAGCGTAAGGGACGGGAGCTCCTACAATGAGCAGTTCTTC. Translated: CASSVRDGSSYNEQFF.

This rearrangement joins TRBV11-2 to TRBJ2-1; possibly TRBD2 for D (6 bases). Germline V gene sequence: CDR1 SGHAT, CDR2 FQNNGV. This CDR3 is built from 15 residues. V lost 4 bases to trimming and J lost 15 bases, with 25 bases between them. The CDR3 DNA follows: TGTGCCAGCAGCTCCGTCAACCCGGAACGGAGGGTGACGTTCTTC. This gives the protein CASSSVNPERRVTFF.

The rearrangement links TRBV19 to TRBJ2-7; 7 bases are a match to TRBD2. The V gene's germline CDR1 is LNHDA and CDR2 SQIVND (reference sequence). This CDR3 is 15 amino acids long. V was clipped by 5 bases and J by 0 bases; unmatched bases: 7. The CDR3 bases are TGTGCCAGTAGTCTTTCGACGGGGGGCTCCTACGAGCAGTACTTC. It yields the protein CASSLSTGGSYEQYF.

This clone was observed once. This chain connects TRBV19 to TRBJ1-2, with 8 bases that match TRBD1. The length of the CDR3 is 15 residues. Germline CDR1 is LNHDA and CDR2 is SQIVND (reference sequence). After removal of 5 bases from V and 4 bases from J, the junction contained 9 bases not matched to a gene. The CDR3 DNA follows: TGTGCCAGTAGTTCTACAGGGGGTCCGCGCTATGGCTACACCTTC. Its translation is CASSSTGGPRYGYTF.

CDR3 sequence reads: CASSSGTSAGGELFF. The CDR3 DNA follows: TGTGCCAGCAGTTCCGGGACTAGCGCTGGCGGGGAGCTGTTTTTT. V usage is TRBV28 and J usage is TRBJ2-2, with 10 bases fitting TRBD2. In germline, CDR1 is MDHEN, CDR2 SYDVKM. The V and J ends lost 4 bases and 7 bases, in that order; junction bases with no gene match: 6. This CDR3 has 15 residues. Combining the CDR3 with reference TRBV28 and TRBJ2-2 gives the whole variable domain DVKVTQSSRYLVKRTGEKVFLECVQDMDHENMFWYRQDPGLGLRLIYFSYDVKMKEKGDIPEGYSVSREKKERFSLILESASTNQTSMYLCASSSGTSAGGELFFGEGSRLTVL.

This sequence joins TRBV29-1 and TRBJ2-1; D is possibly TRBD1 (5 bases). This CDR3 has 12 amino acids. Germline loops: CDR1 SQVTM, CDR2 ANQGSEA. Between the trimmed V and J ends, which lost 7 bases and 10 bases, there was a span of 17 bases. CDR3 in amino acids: CSGTTDKLEQFF. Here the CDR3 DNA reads TGCAGCGGAACAACGGACAAGCTAGAGCAGTTCTTC.

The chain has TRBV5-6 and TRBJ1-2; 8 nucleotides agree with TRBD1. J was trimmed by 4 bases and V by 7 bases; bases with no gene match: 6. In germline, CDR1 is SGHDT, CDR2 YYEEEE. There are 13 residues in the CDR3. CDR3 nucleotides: TGTGCCAGCCGGTCGGGACAGGCCTATGGCTACACCTTC. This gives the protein CASRSGQAYGYTF.

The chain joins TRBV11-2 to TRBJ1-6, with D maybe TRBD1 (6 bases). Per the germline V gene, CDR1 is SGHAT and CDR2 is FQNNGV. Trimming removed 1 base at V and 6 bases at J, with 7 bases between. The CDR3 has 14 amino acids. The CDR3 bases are TGTGCCAGCAGCTTAGCCAGGGGTAATTCACCCCTCCACTTT. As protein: CASSLARGNSPLHF.

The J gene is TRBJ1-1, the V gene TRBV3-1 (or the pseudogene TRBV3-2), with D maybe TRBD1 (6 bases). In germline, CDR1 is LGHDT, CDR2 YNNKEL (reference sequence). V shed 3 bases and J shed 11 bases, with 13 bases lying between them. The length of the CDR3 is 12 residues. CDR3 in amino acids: CASSHQGFPAFF. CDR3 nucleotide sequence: TGTGCCAGCAGCCACCAGGGGTTTCCGGCTTTCTTT.

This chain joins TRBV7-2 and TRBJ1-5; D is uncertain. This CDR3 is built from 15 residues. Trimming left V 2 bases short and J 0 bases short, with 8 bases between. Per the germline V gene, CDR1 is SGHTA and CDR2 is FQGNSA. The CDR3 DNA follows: TGTGCCAGCAGCTTATGGGCAGATAGCAATCAGCCCCAGCATTTT. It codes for CASSLWADSNQPQHF.